The 26 T cell receptor beta chains below were found in one sample sequenced in a study of PD-1 blockade in mismatch repair-deficient tumors. The antigens of these receptors remain unknown. TCRdb's table, derived via immunoSEQ multiplex PCR, lists solely in-frame clones and lacks some. The repertoire has roughly 15,000 clones, under 85% of them found once; the top ten carry about 10%. Time point specified: roughly 11-day in vitro stimulation with candidate neoantigen peptide 5. Here the sequenced sample was cells cultured in vitro, taken from a patient treated with pembrolizumab. The receptor source for this set is an adult with mismatch repair-deficient cancer.

The genes are TRBV28 and TRBJ1-2; maybe TRBD1 (6 bases). CDR3 length equals 13 residues. From germline, CDR1 is MDHEN and CDR2 SYDVKM. V was cut by 3 bases and J by 3 bases, with 8 bases left in between. CDR3 sequence reads: CASSFNRDYGYTF. In DNA, the CDR3 is TGTGCCAGCAGTTTTAACAGGGACTATGGCTACACCTTC.

The chain employs TRBV6-5 and TRBJ1-2; no definite D call. V was cut by 6 bases and J by 4 bases, with 9 bases left in between. The CDR3 is made up of 12 amino acids. Germline CDR1 and CDR2: MNHEY and SVGAGI. CDR3 sequence reads: CASRPDTYGYTF. The DNA for the CDR3 is TGTGCCAGCAGGCCAGACACCTATGGCTACACCTTC.

The V call is TRBV15, the J call TRBJ2-5; 7 bases are shared with TRBD2. J was trimmed by 0 bases and V by 3 bases; bases with no gene match: 4. Germline V gives CDR1 LNHNV, CDR2 YYDKDF (reference sequence). This CDR3 has 15 residues. The CDR3 sequence is CATSSRLADQETQYF. CDR3 DNA: TGTGCCACCAGCAGTCGGCTAGCGGACCAAGAGACCCAGTACTTC.

Only a few counts were recorded for this clone. This chain connects TRBV9 to TRBJ1-1, with D maybe TRBD1 (6 bases). This CDR3 contains 14 residues. V shed 3 bases and J shed 9 bases, with 18 bases lying between them. Germline loops: CDR1 SGDLS, CDR2 YYNGEE. CDR3 amino acids: CASSAEGGSGKAFF. The DNA of the CDR3 is TGTGCCAGCAGCGCCGAAGGGGGGTCCGGTAAAGCTTTCTTT.

This rearrangement joins TRBV7-4 to TRBJ2-3; D perhaps matches TRBD2 (5 bases). CDR3 size: 15 residues. V was clipped by 3 bases and J by 3 bases, with 13 bases between them. Germline V gives CDR1 SGHVT, CDR2 SQSDAQ. The CDR3 region is CASSFTGLSTDTQYF. The CDR3 bases are TGTGCCAGCAGCTTTACGGGGTTGTCAACAGATACGCAGTATTTT.

The V gene is TRBV5-1, the J gene TRBJ2-7, with D possibly being TRBD2 (5 bases). Trimming left V 1 base short and J 3 bases short, with 11 bases between. Germline-derived CDR1 and CDR2 are SGHRS and YFSETQ. This CDR3 comprises 14 residues. CDR3 loop: CASSLSGVLYEQYF. CDR3 DNA: TGCGCCAGCAGCTTGTCCGGGGTCCTCTACGAGCAGTACTTC.

The chain joins TRBV11-3 to TRBJ2-7, with D possibly being TRBD1 (6 bases). V was shortened by 6 bases and J by 0 bases, with 12 bases between the two germline ends. CDR3 length: 14 amino acids. Germline V gene sequence: CDR1 SGHNT, CDR2 YENEEA. CDR3 residues: CASRSGTTSYEQYF. Written as DNA, the CDR3 is TGTGCCAGCAGATCCGGGACAACCTCCTACGAGCAGTACTTC.

The rearrangement joins TRBV15 to TRBJ2-7; TRBD1 might be the D (6 bases). The length of the CDR3 is 13 residues. CDR1 LNHNV and CDR2 YYDKDF come from the germline V gene (reference sequence). V was cut by 3 bases and J by 3 bases, with 9 bases left in between. CDR3 protein: CATSSVQGYEQYF. CDR3 nucleotides: TGTGCCACCAGCAGTGTACAGGGCTACGAGCAGTACTTC.

This chain uses TRBV27 with TRBJ2-4, with 9 nucleotides matching TRBD2. In germline, CDR1 is MNHEY, CDR2 SMNVEV (reference sequence). The CDR3 is 19 amino acids. V shed 2 bases and J 0 bases; nucleotides not matched to a gene: 11. CDR3 sequence: CASSLPLRTSVLAKNIQYF. The CDR3 DNA is TGTGCCAGCAGTTTACCCCTGAGGACTAGCGTTCTAGCCAAAAACATTCAGTACTTC.

The chain joins TRBV2 to TRBJ2-5; D is possibly TRBD2 (6 bases). Trimming pared 4 bases from V and 8 bases from J, leaving 14 bases between. Germline CDR1 and CDR2: SNHLY and FYNNEI. CDR3 length: 13 amino acids. CDR3 residues: CASSGGTSQTQYF. CDR3 in DNA: TGTGCCAGCAGTGGGGGAACTAGCCAAACCCAGTACTTC. Full variable domain (outside the CDR3, taken from reference TRBV2 and TRBJ2-5): EPEVTQTPSHQVTQMGQEVILRCVPISNHLYFYWYRQILGQKVEFLVSFYNNEISEKSEIFDDQFSVERPDGSNFTLKIRSTKLEDSAMYFCASSGGTSQTQYFGPGTRLLVL.

This chain connects TRBV7-7 to TRBJ2-7; TRBD1 aligns across 8 bases. The CDR3 is made up of 15 amino acids. Germline V gene lookup returns CDR1 SSHAT and CDR2 FNYEAQ (reference sequence). Losses at the gene ends were 1 base for V and 5 bases for J; bases not matched to a gene: 7. Here the CDR3 reads CASSLVAGGLNEQYF. The CDR3, as DNA: TGTGCCAGCAGCTTAGTGGCAGGGGGCTTGAACGAGCAGTACTTC.

This chain links TRBV5-1 with TRBJ2-5; D might be TRBD1 or TRBD2, each matching 5 bases. CDR3 size: 14 residues. Trimming pared 4 bases from V and 2 bases from J, leaving 12 bases between. Germline V gene sequence: CDR1 SGHRS, CDR2 YFSETQ. CDR3 sequence (DNA): TGCGCCAGCAGCCATGGGACGTCACAAGAGACCCAGTACTTC. This encodes CASSHGTSQETQYF.

The chain joins TRBV10-3 to TRBJ2-7, with a weak D call TRBD1 (5 bases). Germline V gene sequence: CDR1 ENHRY, CDR2 SYGVKD. This CDR3 contains 14 residues. The V end lost 3 bases, the J end lost 2 bases, and 11 bases lay between the germline ends. CDR3 coding DNA: TGTGCCATCAGTGATGGGGCAGCAACCTACGAGCAGTACTTC. Its translation: CAISDGAATYEQYF.

The rearrangement links TRBV18 to TRBJ2-1; 8 positions agree with TRBD1. The CDR3 contains 16 residues. CDR1 and CDR2 (germline): KGHSH, LQKENI. V gave up 1 base and J gave up 7 bases; unmatched junction bases: 9. The CDR3 DNA sequence: TGTGCCAGCTCACCACAGTCAGGGGGCGCAGGTAATGAGCAGTTCTTC. This encodes CASSPQSGGAGNEQFF.

CDR3 nucleotide sequence: TGTGCCAGCAGTCATTTATGGAACACCGGGGAGCTGTTTTTT. Its translation is CASSHLWNTGELFF. The chain carries TRBV28 and TRBJ2-2, with D unresolved. Trimming removed 5 bases from V and 1 base from J, with 8 bases in between. CDR3 length equals 14 residues. Germline CDR1 and CDR2: MDHEN and SYDVKM.

A word on this clone: An end of the junction does not agree with germline; a read error may underlie this. The gene calls are TRBV29-1 and TRBJ1-1; D is perhaps TRBD1 (6 bases). CDR1 is SQVTM, CDR2 ANQGSEA, per germline. This CDR3 is 14 amino acids long. CDR3 sequence: CSVEGGGGATEAFF. CDR3 nucleotides: TGCAGCGTCGAAGGGGGGGGAGGGGCGACTGAAGCTTTCTTT.

This clone was picked up a small number of times. The chain recombines TRBV7-9 with TRBJ2-2; D is perhaps TRBD2 (6 bases). CDR1 SEHNR and CDR2 FQNEAQ come from the germline V gene (reference sequence). This CDR3 contains 15 residues. The V gene lost 5 bases and the J gene lost 5 bases, with 15 bases spanning the gap. The DNA of the CDR3 is TGTGCCAGCAGCCCCCGGGCGGGGCGAACCGGGGAGCTGTTTTTT. It encodes CASSPRAGRTGELFF.

The chain uses TRBV10-3 and TRBJ2-5, with D possibly TRBD2 on 5 matching bases. The V gene lost 3 bases and the J gene lost 7 bases, with 12 bases spanning the gap. The CDR3 is 13 amino acids. In germline, CDR1 is ENHRY, CDR2 SYGVKD. The CDR3 loop reads CAISDLGEGTQYF. As DNA, the CDR3 is TGTGCCATCAGTGATCTCGGGGAAGGGACCCAGTACTTC.

The rearrangement uses TRBV10-3 and TRBJ1-5; 10 bases agree with TRBD1. The CDR3 is 14 amino acids. With 10 bases clipped from V and 4 bases from J, the junction kept 7 bases outside the gene matches. CDR1 is ENHRY, CDR2 SYGVKD, per germline. CDR3 loop: CATGTGDLNQPQHF. As DNA, the CDR3 is TGTGCCACGGGGACAGGGGATTTAAATCAGCCCCAGCATTTT.

This clone appeared a single time. The rearrangement joins TRBV6-1 to TRBJ2-3, with 8 bases that match TRBD2. Germline V gene data show CDR1 as MNHNS and CDR2 as SASEGT. Unmatched junction bases numbered 10, after V lost 8 bases and J lost 6 bases. The CDR3 is 14 amino acids. The CDR3 nucleotides are TGTGCCAGCGGGGGGCCGAGACTAGCGGATACGCAGTATTTT. Protein sequence: CASGGPRLADTQYF.

The chain employs TRBV5-6 and TRBJ1-5, with TRBD1 matching 10 bases. Germline V gene sequence: CDR1 SGHDT, CDR2 YYEEEE. The CDR3 covers 15 residues. V was pared by 4 bases and J by 6 bases, with 7 bases of the junction left unmatched. CDR3 DNA: TGTGCCAGCAGCCCTGACAGGGGGCTAAGTCAGCCCCAGCATTTT. This translates into CASSPDRGLSQPQHF. Variable domain in full (rest from reference TRBV5-6 and TRBJ1-5): DAGVTQSPTHLIKTRGQQVTLRCSPKSGHDTVSWYQQALGQGPQFIFQYYEEEERQRGNFPDRFSGHQFPNYSSELNVNALLLGDSALYLCASSPDRGLSQPQHFGDGTRLSIL.

The gene calls are TRBV30 and TRBJ1-3, with D perhaps TRBD1 (5 bases). The CDR3 is 15 amino acids. Germline V gene lookup returns CDR1 GTSNPN and CDR2 SVGIG (reference sequence). Trimming took off 2 bases at V and 3 bases at J, with 14 bases between the two ends. CDR3 amino acids: CAWSLGTPFGNTIYF. Here the CDR3 DNA reads TGTGCCTGGAGTTTAGGGACTCCTTTTGGAAACACCATATATTTT.

This chain links TRBV27 with TRBJ1-1; D gene uncertain. This CDR3 comprises 13 residues. V lost 6 bases, J lost 5 bases, and 13 bases lay in between. Per the germline V gene, CDR1 is MNHEY and CDR2 is SMNVEV (reference sequence). CDR3 region: CASSLGSGTEAFF. In DNA, the CDR3 is TGTGCCAGCAGCCTAGGTTCCGGGACTGAAGCTTTCTTT.

In this sample, this clone turned up a few times. The rearrangement joins TRBV5-5 to TRBJ2-7, with D tentatively TRBD1 (5 bases). CDR3 length equals 14 residues. V lost 0 bases to trimming and J lost 4 bases, with 11 bases between them. Germline loops: CDR1 SGHKS, CDR2 YYEKEE (reference sequence). CDR3 nucleotides: TGTGCCAGCAGCTTGGAGGCAGGGTCGTACGAGCAGTACTTC. It specifies CASSLEAGSYEQYF.

The chain links TRBV2 to TRBJ2-7; D possibly matches TRBD1 or TRBD2 (5 bases each). Germline V gives CDR1 SNHLY, CDR2 FYNNEI. This CDR3 comprises 13 residues. Trimming took off 10 bases at V and 2 bases at J, with 15 bases between the two ends. The CDR3 nucleotides are TGTGCCAACGACCAGGGACCCCCCTACGAGCAGTACTTC. This gives the protein CANDQGPPYEQYF.

The chain is built from TRBV9 and TRBJ2-5; TRBD1 is a possible D gene (6 bases). The germline V and J ends were trimmed by 2 bases and 5 bases, with 13 bases remaining between them. Per the germline V gene, CDR1 is SGDLS and CDR2 is YYNGEE. The CDR3 has 14 residues. This CDR3 is CASSVRGGRETQYF. DNA for the CDR3: TGTGCCAGCAGCGTCAGGGGTGGACGGGAGACCCAGTACTTC.